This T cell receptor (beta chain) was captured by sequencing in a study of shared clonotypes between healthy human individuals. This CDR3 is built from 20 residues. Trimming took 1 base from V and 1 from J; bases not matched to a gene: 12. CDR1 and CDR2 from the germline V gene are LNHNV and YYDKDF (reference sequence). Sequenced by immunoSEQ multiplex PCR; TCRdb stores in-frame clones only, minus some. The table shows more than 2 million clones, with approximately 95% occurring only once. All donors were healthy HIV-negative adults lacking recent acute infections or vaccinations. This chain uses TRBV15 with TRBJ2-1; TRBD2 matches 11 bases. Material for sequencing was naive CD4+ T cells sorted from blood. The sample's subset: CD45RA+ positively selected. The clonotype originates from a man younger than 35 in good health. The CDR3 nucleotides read TGTGCCACCAGCAGAGCCGGAATAGCGGGAGGGCCGGGGTCCTACAATGAGCAGTTCTTC. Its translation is CATSRAGIAGGPGSYNEQFF.